The clone carrying this T cell receptor beta chain appeared a single time. As yet, its antigen is unknown. The sample is drawn from a study of cytotoxic CD8 clonotypes in ibrutinib-treated CLL. Overall study results and limits: Ibrutinib response saw clonality rise, and progression saw it return toward baseline. Circulating CD8+ T-cell counts were tracked by baseline clonality, which exceeded that of age-matched healthy donors.

TCRdb's table, derived via immunoSEQ multiplex PCR, lists solely in-frame clones and lacks some. The data show 150,000 to 200,000 clones, about four fifths seen once. Trimming pared 6 bases from V and 0 bases from J, leaving 13 bases between. CDR1 and CDR2 (germline): MDHEN, SYDVKM. The length of the CDR3 is 15 residues. The V and J genes are TRBV28 and TRBJ2-3; D is ambiguous. Specimen: PBMCs, collected after 12 months of ibrutinib treatment. The sequence derives from a human donor with chronic lymphocytic leukemia. The CDR3: CASSPAGLSTDTQYF. DNA of the CDR3: TGTGCCAGCAGCCCCGCCGGGCTGAGCACAGATACGCAGTATTTT.